Shown below are 8 T cell receptor beta chains from a single sample sequenced in a study of cytomegalovirus exposure and HLA in healthy donors. The PCR contained 60 Vbeta and 13 Jbeta primers. The method was immunoSEQ multiplex PCR; TCRdb's version includes in-frame clones alone and lacks a portion of them. This sample has approximately 100,000 clones, with about 80% found just once. What was sequenced was PBMCs. These receptors came from a man aged 40-49 years in good health and CMV-seronegative.

This clone was counted between two and nine times. In DNA, the CDR3 is TGTGCCAGCAGCTTAGAGAGCGGGGGCTCCACCTATGCGCAGTATTTT. It specifies CASSLESGGSTYAQYF. The J gene is TRBJ2-3, the V gene TRBV7-8, with 8 bases matching TRBD2. The CDR3 covers 16 residues. V trimming: 1 base; J trimming: 10 bases; junction bases outside the gene matches: 13. The germline gives CDR1 SGHVS, CDR2 FQNEAQ. Based on the CDR3 plus reference TRBV7-8 and TRBJ2-3, the full variable domain is GAGVSQSPRYKVAKRGQDVALRCDPISGHVSLFWYQQALGQGPEFLTYFQNEAQLDKSGLPSDRFFAERPEGSVSTLKIQRTQQEDSAVYLCASSLESGGSTYAQYFGPGTRLTVL.

The V gene is TRBV9, the J gene TRBJ2-5; D is undetermined. V dropped 4 bases and J dropped 5 bases, with 6 bases sitting between them. Germline CDR1 and CDR2: SGDLS and YYNGEE. The CDR3 consists of 11 residues. In DNA, the CDR3 is TGTGCCAGCAGCCCCCAGGAGACCCAGTACTTC. Its translation is CASSPQETQYF. The full variable domain, its missing parts supplied by reference TRBV9 and TRBJ2-5, is DSGVTQTPKHLITATGQRVTLRCSPRSGDLSVYWYQQSLDQGLQFLIQYYNGEERAKGNILERFSAQQFPDLHSELNLSSLELGDSALYFCASSPQETQYFGPGTRLLVL.

Of note for this clone: One base separates it from a far larger clone, so it is likely a read error. The same CDR3 arises from other DNA sequences in this sample as well. The genes are TRBV5-1 and TRBJ1-1; D ambiguous. Germline V gene sequence: CDR1 SGHRS, CDR2 YFSETQ. Trimming took 3 bases from V and 0 from J, leaving 6 bases between them. This CDR3 has 13 residues. The CDR3 sequence: CASSYELNTEAFF. The CDR3 DNA reads TGCGCCAGCAGCTACGAGTTGAACACTGAAGCTTTCTTT.

V usage is TRBV5-5 and J usage is TRBJ1-3, with 9 bases lining up with TRBD1. The CDR3 is 15 residues long. From germline, CDR1 is SGHKS and CDR2 YYEKEE (reference sequence). The ends lost 3 bases at V and 4 bases at J; junction bases unmatched: 5. The CDR3 region is CASSYTGTGGNTIYF. The DNA for the CDR3 is TGTGCCAGCAGCTATACCGGGACAGGGGGAAACACCATATATTTT.

The chain recombines TRBV5-1 with TRBJ2-2, with 9 bases identical to TRBD1. The CDR3 has 19 amino acids. Germline values: CDR1 SGHRS, CDR2 YFSETQ. Trimming took 4 bases from V and 5 from J; bases not matched to a gene: 18. This CDR3 reads CASSERTGAIISGTGELFF. In nucleotides, the CDR3 is TGCGCCAGCAGCGAAAGGACAGGGGCCATCATTTCGGGTACCGGGGAGCTGTTTTTT.

The chain has TRBV6-5 and TRBJ2-7; 7 bases align to TRBD1. V was pared by 5 bases and J by 7 bases, with 8 bases of the junction left unmatched. The germline V gene encodes CDR1 MNHEY and CDR2 SVGAGI. CDR3 length: 13 residues. The CDR3 DNA reads as TGTGCCAGCAGTACTGACAGGGTTCGAGAGCAGTACTTC. It is translated as CASSTDRVREQYF.

In this sample, this clone turned up a few times. This chain joins TRBV7-2 and TRBJ1-5; TRBD1 agrees at 9 bases. V shed 4 bases and J 6 bases; nucleotides not matched to a gene: 4. The CDR3 length is 14 residues. Germline CDR1 is SGHTA and CDR2 is FQGNSA. The CDR3, as DNA: TGTGCCAGCAGCTCCGACAGGGGGTTTCAGCCCCAGCATTTT. It translates to CASSSDRGFQPQHF. The complete variable domain, with remaining parts taken from reference TRBV7-2 and TRBJ1-5, reads GAGVSQSPSNKVTEKGKDVELRCDPISGHTALYWYRQSLGQGLEFLIYFQGNSAPDKSGLPSDRFSAERTGGSVSTLTIQRTQQEDSAVYLCASSSDRGFQPQHFGDGTRLSIL.

This chain uses TRBV14 with TRBJ1-2; TRBD1 is a possible D gene (5 bases). Germline-derived CDR1 and CDR2 are SGHDN and FVKESK. The ends were cut back, 5 bases at V and 2 bases at J, with 9 bases in the middle. The CDR3 is 13 residues long. The CDR3 loop reads CASSDQGNYGYTF. Written as DNA, the CDR3 is TGTGCCAGCAGCGATCAGGGCAACTATGGCTACACCTTC. Combining the CDR3 with reference TRBV14 and TRBJ1-2 gives the whole variable domain EAGVTQFPSHSVIEKGQTVTLRCDPISGHDNLYWYRRVMGKEIKFLLHFVKESKQDESGMPNNRFLAERTGGTYSTLKVQPAELEDSGVYFCASSDQGNYGYTFGSGTRLTVV.